This record concerns one T cell receptor beta chain sequence. This sample stems from a study of CD8 T cells in Susac syndrome. With random hexamers, reverse transcription was performed on about 0.5 to 1 ug of RNA. In TCRdb, the immunoSEQ multiplex PCR reads were re-called with MiXCR into one record per CDR3 protein. Here the sample spans 70,000 or so distinct CDR3 sequences, about 95% being singletons. The sequence was obtained from a human donor with multiple sclerosis. Sequencing was done on a sample of CD8+ T cells from PBMCs.

The CDR3 is CASDDGGSGYQPQHF. DNA of the CDR3: TGCGCCAGCGATGACGGGGGCAGCGGCTATCAGCCCCAGCATTTT. The gene calls are TRBV23-1 and TRBJ1-5; weak D call: TRBD1 (6 bases). TRBV23-1 is an open reading frame, and its role is uncertain. The CDR3 spans 15 residues. The germline V and J ends were trimmed by 8 bases and 5 bases, with 19 bases remaining between them.